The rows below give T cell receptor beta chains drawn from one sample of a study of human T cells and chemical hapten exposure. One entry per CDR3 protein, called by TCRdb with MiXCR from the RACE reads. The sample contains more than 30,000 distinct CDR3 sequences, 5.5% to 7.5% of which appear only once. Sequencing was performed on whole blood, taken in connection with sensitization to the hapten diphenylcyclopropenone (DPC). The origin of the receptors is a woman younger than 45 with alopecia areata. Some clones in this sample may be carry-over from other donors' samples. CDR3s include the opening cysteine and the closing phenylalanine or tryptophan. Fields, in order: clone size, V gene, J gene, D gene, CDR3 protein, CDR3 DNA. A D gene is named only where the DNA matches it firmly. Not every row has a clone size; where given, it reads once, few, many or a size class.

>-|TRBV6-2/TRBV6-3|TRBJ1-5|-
CASRPYSNQPQHF
TGTGCCAGCAGGCCTTATAGCAATCAGCCCCAGCATTTT
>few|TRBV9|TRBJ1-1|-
CASSGTYSTEAFF
TGTGCCAGCAGCGGCACCTACTCCACTGAAGCTTTCTTT
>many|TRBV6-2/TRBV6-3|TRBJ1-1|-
CASSSTASGVNTEAFF
TGTGCCAGCAGCTCGACAGCGAGTGGGGTGAACACTGAAGCTTTCTTT
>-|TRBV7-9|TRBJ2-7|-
CASSHWDGPWEQYF
TGTGCCAGCAGCCACTGGGACGGTCCATGGGAGCAGTACTTC
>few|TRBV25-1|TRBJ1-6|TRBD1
CASALPTGTGNSPLHF
TGTGCCAGCGCACTACCGACCGGGACAGGAAATTCACCCCTCCACTTT
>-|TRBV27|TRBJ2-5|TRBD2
CASSQGLAFQETQYF
TGTGCCAGCAGTCAGGGACTAGCGTTCCAAGAGACCCAGTACTTC
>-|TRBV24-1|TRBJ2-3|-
CATSELGRGSDTQYF
TGTGCCACCAGTGAGCTCGGACGAGGGTCAGATACGCAGTATTTT
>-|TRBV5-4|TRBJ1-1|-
CASSFGPNTEAFF
TGTGCCAGCAGCTTCGGTCCAAACACTGAAGCTTTCTTT
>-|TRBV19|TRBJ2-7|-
CASSKTGDYYEQYF
TGTGCCAGTAGCAAAACAGGGGACTACTACGAGCAGTACTTC
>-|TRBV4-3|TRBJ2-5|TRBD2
CASNPGTSGGAGETQYF
TGCGCCAGCAACCCCGGGACTAGCGGGGGGGCCGGGGAGACCCAGTACTTC
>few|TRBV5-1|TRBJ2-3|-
CASSFQAGGPDTQYF
TGCGCCAGCAGCTTTCAAGCCGGGGGTCCAGATACGCAGTATTTT
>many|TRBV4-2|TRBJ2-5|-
CASSADREETQYF
TGTGCCAGCAGCGCGGACAGAGAAGAGACCCAGTACTTC
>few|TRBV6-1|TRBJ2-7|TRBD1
CASRAGTGPYEQYF
TGTGCCAGCAGAGCCGGGACAGGCCCCTACGAGCAGTACTTC
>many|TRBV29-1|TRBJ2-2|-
CSGSRRTGELFF
TGCAGCGGCTCGAGGCGGACCGGGGAGCTGTTTTTT
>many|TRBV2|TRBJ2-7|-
CASSEARVASQYF
TGTGCCAGCAGTGAAGCGAGGGTAGCCAGCCAGTACTTC
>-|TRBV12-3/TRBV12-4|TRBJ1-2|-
CASSPEVGYGYTF
TGTGCCAGCAGTCCTGAGGTAGGATATGGCTACACCTTC
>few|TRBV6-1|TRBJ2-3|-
CASSEITADTQYF
TGTGCCAGCAGTGAAATCACCGCAGATACGCAGTATTTT
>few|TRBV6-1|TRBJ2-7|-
CASSEALQRGYEQYF
TGTGCCAGCAGTGAAGCGCTTCAAAGGGGGTACGAGCAGTACTTC
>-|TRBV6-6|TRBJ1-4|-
CASRPTEINEKLFF
TGTGCCAGCAGGCCGACAGAGATTAATGAAAAACTGTTTTTT
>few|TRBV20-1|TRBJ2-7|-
CSARTGNYEQYF
TGCAGTGCTCGAACAGGAAACTACGAGCAGTACTTC
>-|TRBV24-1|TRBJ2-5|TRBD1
CATSVSRGSAETQYF
TGTGCCACCAGTGTTTCCAGGGGGTCAGCAGAGACCCAGTACTTC
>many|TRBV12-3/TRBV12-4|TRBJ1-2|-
CASSWAAGYGYTF
TGTGCCAGCAGTTGGGCAGCCGGCTATGGCTACACCTTC
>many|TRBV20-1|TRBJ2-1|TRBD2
CSASLSGGAFREQFF
TGCAGTGCTAGCCTTAGCGGGGGGGCCTTCCGGGAGCAGTTCTTC
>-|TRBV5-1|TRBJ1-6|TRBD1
CASSWTLTGEDSPLHF
TGCGCCAGCAGCTGGACCCTGACAGGGGAAGATTCACCCCTCCACTTT
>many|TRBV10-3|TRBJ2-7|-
CAISFQGDEQYF
TGTGCCATCAGCTTCCAGGGAGACGAGCAGTACTTC
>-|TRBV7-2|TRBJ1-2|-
CASSLVVGISNYGYTF
TGTGCCAGCAGCTTAGTTGTTGGGATTTCTAACTATGGCTACACCTTC
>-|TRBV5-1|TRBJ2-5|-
CASFDTQETQYF
TGCGCCAGCTTCGACACGCAAGAGACCCAGTACTTC
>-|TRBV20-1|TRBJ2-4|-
CSARENIQYF
TGCAGTGCTCGCGAAAACATTCAGTACTTC
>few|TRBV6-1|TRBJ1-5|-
CASSDYQRRNQPQHF
TGTGCCAGCAGTGATTACCAGCGTCGCAATCAGCCCCAGCATTTT
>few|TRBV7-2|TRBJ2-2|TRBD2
CASSPGTSGGGLTGELFF
TGTGCCAGCAGCCCAGGGACTAGCGGGGGAGGATTGACCGGGGAGCTGTTTTTT
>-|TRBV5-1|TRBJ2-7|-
CASSSWAQRDEQYF
TGCGCCAGCAGCTCCTGGGCCCAACGGGACGAGCAGTACTTC
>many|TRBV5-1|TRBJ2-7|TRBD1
CASGQGGSYEQYF
TGCGCCAGCGGACAGGGGGGTTCCTACGAGCAGTACTTC
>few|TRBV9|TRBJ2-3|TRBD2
CASSVGAGRADTQYF
TGTGCCAGCAGCGTAGGGGCGGGGAGGGCAGATACGCAGTATTTT
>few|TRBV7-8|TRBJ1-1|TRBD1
CASSLRQGLTEAFF
TGTGCCAGCAGCTTACGACAGGGCTTAACTGAAGCTTTCTTT
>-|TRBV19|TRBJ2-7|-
CASSMAPGTYEQYF
TGTGCCAGTAGTATGGCGCCAGGGACTTACGAGCAGTACTTC
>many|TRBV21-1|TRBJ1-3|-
CASSWGSSGNTIYF
TGTGCCAGCAGCTGGGGGAGCTCTGGAAACACCATATATTTT
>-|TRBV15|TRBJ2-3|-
CATSDGRVRPDTQYF
TGTGCCACCAGCGATGGCCGAGTAAGACCAGATACGCAGTATTTT
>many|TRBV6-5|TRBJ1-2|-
CASSPDRALRDYTF
TGTGCCAGCAGCCCGGACCGAGCTTTGAGAGACTACACCTTC
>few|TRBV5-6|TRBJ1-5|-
CASSFTKTGLGRNQPQHF
TGTGCCAGCAGCTTTACAAAAACAGGGCTTGGTCGCAATCAGCCCCAGCATTTT
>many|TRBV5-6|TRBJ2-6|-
CASSLEWSRGIAGANVLTF
TGTGCCAGCAGCTTGGAATGGAGCAGGGGTATCGCTGGGGCCAACGTCCTGACTTTC
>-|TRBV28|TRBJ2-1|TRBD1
CASSLAGQGAHNEQFF
TGTGCCAGCAGTTTAGCCGGACAGGGGGCGCATAATGAGCAGTTCTTC
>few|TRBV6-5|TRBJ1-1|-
CASSYTTRPSMNTEAFF
TGTGCCAGCAGTTATACGACTCGTCCTTCCATGAACACTGAAGCTTTCTTT
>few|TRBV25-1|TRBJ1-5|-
CASSGVESGERQPQHF
TGTGCCAGCAGTGGCGTAGAGTCAGGGGAACGTCAGCCCCAGCATTTT
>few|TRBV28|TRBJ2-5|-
CASSSFAGGRKEETQYF
TGTGCCAGCAGTTCATTCGCCGGGGGTAGAAAAGAAGAGACCCAGTACTTC
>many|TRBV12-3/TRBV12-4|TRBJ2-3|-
CASSLGALSTDTQYF
TGTGCCAGCAGTTTGGGTGCTCTTAGCACAGATACGCAGTATTTT
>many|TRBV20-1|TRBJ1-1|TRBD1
CSASRQGAGTEAFF
TGCAGTGCTAGTAGACAGGGGGCCGGCACTGAAGCTTTCTTT
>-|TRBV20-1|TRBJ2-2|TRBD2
CSARMPGLGYTGELFF
TGCAGTGCTAGGATGCCGGGACTAGGCTACACCGGGGAGCTGTTTTTT